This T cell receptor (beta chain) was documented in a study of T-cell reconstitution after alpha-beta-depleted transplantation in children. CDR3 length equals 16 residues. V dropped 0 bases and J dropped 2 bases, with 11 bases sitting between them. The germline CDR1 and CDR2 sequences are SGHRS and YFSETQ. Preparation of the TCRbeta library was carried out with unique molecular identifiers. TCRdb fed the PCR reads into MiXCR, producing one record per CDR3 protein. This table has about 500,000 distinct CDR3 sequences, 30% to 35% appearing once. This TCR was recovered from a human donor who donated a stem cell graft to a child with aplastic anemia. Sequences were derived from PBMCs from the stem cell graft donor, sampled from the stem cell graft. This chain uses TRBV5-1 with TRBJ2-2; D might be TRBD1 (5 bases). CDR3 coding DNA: TGCGCCAGCAGCTTGGGCCCAGGGCTTAACACCGGGGAGCTGTTTTTT. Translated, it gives CASSLGPGLNTGELFF.